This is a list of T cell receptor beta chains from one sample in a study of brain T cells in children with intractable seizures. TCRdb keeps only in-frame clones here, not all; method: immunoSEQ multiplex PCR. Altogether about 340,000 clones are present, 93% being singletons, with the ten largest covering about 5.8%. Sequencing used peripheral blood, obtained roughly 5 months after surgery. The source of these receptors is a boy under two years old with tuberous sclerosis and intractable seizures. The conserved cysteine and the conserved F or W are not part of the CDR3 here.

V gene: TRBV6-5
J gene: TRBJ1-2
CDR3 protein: ASRGGQIANYGYT

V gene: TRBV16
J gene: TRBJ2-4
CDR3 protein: ASSQSVTGLNKNIQY

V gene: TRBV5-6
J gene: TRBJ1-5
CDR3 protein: ASNIGGGSNQPQH

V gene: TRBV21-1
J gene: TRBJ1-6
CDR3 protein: ASSKRRGGLSSPLH

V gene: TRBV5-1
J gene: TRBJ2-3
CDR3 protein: ASSSTSGTQHTQY

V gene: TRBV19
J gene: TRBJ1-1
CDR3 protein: ASSIEWHSGEAF

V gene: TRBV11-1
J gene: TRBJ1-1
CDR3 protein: ASSSLAVMNTEAF

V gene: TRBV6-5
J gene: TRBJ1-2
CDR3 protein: ASSYLGVYGYT

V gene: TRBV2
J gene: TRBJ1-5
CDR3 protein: ATGQGHYSNQPQH

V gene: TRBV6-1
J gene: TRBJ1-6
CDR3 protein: ASSDRFSPLH

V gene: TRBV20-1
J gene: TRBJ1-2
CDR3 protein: SASPTGLNYGYT

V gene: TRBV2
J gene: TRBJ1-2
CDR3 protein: ASSEAQLGYGYT

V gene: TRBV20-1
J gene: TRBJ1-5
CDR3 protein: SASGGLLGNQPQH

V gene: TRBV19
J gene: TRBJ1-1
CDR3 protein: ASSIEGPPLNTEAF

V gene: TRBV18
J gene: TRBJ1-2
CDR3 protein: ASVPLQGGGYT

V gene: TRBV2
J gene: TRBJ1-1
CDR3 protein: ASRGYSKWGTGDMAF

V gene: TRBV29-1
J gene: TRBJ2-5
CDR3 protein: SVELAGGQETQY

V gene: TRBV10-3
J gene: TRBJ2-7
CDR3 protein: ASRGQGSYEQY

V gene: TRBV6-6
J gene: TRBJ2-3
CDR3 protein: ASSPRGGTGTDTQY

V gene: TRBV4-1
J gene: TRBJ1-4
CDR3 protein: ASSQETRGGTKKLF

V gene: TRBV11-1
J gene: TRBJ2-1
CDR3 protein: ASSRLASGDNEQF

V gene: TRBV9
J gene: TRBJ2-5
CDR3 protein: ASSGMTSGGHQETQY

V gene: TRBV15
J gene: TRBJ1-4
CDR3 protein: ATSPSVDRRFEKLF

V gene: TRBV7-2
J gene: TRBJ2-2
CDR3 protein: ASSFRNGAQGELF

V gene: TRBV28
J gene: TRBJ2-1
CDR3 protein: ASSLKRSSYNEQF

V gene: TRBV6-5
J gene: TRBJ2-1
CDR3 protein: ASGVADNEQF

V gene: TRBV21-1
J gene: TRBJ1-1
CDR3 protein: ASSKARTGTSHEAF

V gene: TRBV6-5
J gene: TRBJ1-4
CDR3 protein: ASSWRGMGEKLF

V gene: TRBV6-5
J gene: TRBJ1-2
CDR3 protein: ASSHRQGGGYT

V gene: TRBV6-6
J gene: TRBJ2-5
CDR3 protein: ASSYPSRGETQY

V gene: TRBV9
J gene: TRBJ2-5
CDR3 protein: ASSARQGQETQY

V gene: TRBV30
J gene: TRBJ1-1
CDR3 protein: AWSGWTEAF

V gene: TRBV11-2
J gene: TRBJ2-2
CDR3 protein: ASSLGPSLGPGTGELF

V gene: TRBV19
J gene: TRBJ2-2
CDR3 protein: ASLISGANTGELF

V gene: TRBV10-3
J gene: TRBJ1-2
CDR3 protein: ALRTGGDPNYGYT

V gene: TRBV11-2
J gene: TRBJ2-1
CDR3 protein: ASSPALSYNEQF

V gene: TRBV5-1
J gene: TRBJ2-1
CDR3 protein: ASSLALAGVDEQF

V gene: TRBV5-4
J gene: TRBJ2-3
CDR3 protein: ASSGRAGGLPTDTQY

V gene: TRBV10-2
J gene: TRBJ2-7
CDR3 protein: ASSAGLAVYEQY

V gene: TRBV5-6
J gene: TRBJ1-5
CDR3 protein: ASSLAGRDNQPQH

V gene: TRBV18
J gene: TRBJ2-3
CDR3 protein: ASSIPSGTSGTSTDTQY

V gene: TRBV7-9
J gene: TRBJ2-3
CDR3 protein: ASSLVRGSLNTQY